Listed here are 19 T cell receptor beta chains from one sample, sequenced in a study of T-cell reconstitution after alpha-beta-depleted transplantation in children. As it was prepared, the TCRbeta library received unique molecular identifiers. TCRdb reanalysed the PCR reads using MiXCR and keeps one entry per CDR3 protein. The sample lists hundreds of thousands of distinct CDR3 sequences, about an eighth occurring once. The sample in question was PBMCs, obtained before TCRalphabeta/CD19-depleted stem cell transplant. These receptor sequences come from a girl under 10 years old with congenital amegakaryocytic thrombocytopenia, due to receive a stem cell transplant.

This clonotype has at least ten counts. CDR3 nucleotide sequence: TGCAGTGCCACGACTAGCGGGACATCCGGGGAGCTGTTTTTT. Its translation is CSATTSGTSGELFF. The rearrangement joins TRBV20-1 to TRBJ2-2; 11 bases agree with TRBD2. Per germline, CDR1 DFQATT and CDR2 SNEGSKA (reference sequence). The CDR3 length is 14 residues. V dropped 6 bases and J dropped 6; count of bases not matched to a gene: 6.

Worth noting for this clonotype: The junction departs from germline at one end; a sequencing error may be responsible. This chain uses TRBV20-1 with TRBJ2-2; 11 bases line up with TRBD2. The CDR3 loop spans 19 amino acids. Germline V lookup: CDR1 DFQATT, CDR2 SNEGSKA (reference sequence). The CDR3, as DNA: TGCTGTGCTAGAGATCTGCGGCTAGCGGGAGGATCGACCACCGGGGAGCTGTTTTTT. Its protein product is CCARDLRLAGGSTTGELFF.

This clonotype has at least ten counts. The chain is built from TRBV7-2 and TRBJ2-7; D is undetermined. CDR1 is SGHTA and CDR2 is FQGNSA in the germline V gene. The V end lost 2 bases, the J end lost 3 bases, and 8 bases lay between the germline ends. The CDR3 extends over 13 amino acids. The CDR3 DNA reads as TGTGCCAGCAGCTTATGGAGTCACTACGAGCAGTACTTC. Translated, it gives CASSLWSHYEQYF.

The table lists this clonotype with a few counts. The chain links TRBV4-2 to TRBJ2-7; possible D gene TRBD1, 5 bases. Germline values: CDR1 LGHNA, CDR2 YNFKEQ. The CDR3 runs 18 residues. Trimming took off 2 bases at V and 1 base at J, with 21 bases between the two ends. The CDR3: CASSQRGTTWTESYEQYF. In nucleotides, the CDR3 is TGTGCCAGCAGCCAAAGGGGAACAACCTGGACCGAGTCCTACGAGCAGTACTTC.

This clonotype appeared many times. The CDR3 DNA reads as TGTGCCAGCAGTTTTGTGGAGAAACGTCAGTTCTTC. Translation gives CASSFVEKRQFF. This rearrangement joins TRBV12-3 or TRBV12-4 to TRBJ2-1, with D unresolved. This CDR3 comprises 12 residues. V lost 3 bases and J lost 13, with 13 bases in between.

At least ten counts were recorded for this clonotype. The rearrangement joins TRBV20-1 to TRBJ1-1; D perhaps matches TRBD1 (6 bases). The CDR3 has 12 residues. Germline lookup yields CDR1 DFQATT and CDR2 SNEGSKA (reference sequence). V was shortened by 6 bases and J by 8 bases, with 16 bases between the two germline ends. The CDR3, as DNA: TGCAGTGCACAAATCCTCGGGACAGAAGCTTTCTTT. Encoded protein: CSAQILGTEAFF.

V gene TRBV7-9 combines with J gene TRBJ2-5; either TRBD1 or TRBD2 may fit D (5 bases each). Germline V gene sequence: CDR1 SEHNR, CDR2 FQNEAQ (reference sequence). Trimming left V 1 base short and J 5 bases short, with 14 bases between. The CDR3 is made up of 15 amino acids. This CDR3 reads CASSLGWGFSETQYF. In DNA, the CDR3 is TGTGCCAGCAGCTTAGGTTGGGGGTTTTCTGAGACCCAGTACTTC.

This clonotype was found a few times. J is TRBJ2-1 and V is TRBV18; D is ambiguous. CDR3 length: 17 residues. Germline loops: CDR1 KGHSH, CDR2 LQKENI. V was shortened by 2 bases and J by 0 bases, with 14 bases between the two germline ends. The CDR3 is CASSPLPRGSSYNEQFF. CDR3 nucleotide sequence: TGTGCCAGCTCACCATTACCGCGCGGAAGCTCCTACAATGAGCAGTTCTTC. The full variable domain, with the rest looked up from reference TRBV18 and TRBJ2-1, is NAGVMQNPRHLVRRRGQEARLRCSPMKGHSHVYWYRQLPEEGLKFMVYLQKENIIDESGMPKERFSAEFPKEGPSILRIQQVVRGDSAAYFCASSPLPRGSSYNEQFFGPGTRLTVL.

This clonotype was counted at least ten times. In DNA, the CDR3 is TGCAGTGCTAGAGATCCAGGCTACGAGCAGTACTTC. Residues: CSARDPGYEQYF. The chain recombines TRBV20-1 with TRBJ2-7; D is unresolved. Trimming shortened V by 0 bases and J by 3 bases, and 6 bases separated the two germline ends. The germline gives CDR1 DFQATT, CDR2 SNEGSKA (reference sequence). This CDR3 spans 12 amino acids.

This chain's CDR3 is CASSLGIISGGANEQFF. In DNA form, the CDR3 reads TGTGCCAGCAGCTTGGGGATAATTAGCGGGGGAGCGAATGAGCAGTTCTTC. The V and J genes are TRBV5-5 and TRBJ2-1; 9 nucleotides match TRBD2. The germline CDR1 and CDR2 sequences are SGHKS and YYEKEE (reference sequence). V was clipped by 0 bases and J by 7 bases; unmatched bases: 11. There are 17 residues in the CDR3.

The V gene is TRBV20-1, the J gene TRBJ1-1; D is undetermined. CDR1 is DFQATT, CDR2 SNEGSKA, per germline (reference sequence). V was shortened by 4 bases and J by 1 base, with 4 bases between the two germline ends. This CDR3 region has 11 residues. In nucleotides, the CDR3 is TGCAGTGCTATCAAGAACACTGAAGCTTTCTTT. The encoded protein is CSAIKNTEAFF.

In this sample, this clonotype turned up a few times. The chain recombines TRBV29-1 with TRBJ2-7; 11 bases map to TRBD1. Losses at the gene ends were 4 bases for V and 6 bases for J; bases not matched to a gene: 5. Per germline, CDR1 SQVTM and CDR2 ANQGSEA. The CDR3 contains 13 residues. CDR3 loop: CSVAGTGGGEQYF. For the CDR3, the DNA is TGCAGCGTTGCGGGGACAGGGGGAGGCGAGCAGTACTTC.

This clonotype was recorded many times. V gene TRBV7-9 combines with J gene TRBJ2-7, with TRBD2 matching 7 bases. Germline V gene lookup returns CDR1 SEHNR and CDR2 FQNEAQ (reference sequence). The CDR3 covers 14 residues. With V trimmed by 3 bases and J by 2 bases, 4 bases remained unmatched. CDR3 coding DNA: TGTGCCAGCAGCTTGGTTGCGGGGGCCTACGAGCAGTACTTC. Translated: CASSLVAGAYEQYF.

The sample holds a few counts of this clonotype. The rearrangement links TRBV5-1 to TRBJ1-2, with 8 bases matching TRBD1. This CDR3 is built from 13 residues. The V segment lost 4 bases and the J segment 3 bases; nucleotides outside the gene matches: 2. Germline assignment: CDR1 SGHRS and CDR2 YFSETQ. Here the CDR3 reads CASSMTGDYGYTF. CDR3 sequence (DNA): TGCGCCAGCAGCATGACAGGGGACTATGGCTACACCTTC.

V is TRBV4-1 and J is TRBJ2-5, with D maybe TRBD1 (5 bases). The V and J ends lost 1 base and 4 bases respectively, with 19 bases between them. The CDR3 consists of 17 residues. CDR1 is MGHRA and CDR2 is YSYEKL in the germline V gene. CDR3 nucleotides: TGCGCCAGCAGCCAAGTAGCCAGGGCAGAGCAACGAGAGACCCAGTACTTC. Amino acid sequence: CASSQVARAEQRETQYF.

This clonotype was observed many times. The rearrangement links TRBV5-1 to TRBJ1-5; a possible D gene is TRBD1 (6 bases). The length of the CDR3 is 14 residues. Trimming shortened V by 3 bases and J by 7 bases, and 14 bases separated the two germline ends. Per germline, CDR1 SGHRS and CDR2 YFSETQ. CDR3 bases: TGCGCCAGCAGCTGGATGGGGGCGAACCAGCCCCAGCATTTT. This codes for CASSWMGANQPQHF.

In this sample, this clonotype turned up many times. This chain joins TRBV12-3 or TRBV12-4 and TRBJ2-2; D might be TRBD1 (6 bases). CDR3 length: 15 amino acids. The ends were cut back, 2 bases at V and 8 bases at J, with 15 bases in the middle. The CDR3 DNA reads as TGTGCCAGCAGTTTATACGGCAGGGGTCATGGGGAGCTGTTTTTT. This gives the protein CASSLYGRGHGELFF.

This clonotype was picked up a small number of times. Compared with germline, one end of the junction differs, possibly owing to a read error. CDR3 sequence (DNA): TGCAGTGCTGGAGAGGGGAACAGGGGGCCTCTAGTAGGCTACACCTTC. The encoded protein is CSAGEGNRGPLVGYTF. This chain joins TRBV20-1 and TRBJ1-2; 9 nucleotides line up with TRBD1. This CDR3 contains 16 residues. The germline V gene has CDR1 DFQATT and CDR2 SNEGSKA (reference sequence).

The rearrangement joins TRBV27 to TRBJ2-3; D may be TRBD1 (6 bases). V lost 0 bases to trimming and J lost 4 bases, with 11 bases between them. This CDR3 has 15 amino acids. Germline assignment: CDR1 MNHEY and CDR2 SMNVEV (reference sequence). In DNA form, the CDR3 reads TGTGCCAGCAGTTTATCGGGAAAGGGGGCAGATACGCAGTATTTT. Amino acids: CASSLSGKGADTQYF.